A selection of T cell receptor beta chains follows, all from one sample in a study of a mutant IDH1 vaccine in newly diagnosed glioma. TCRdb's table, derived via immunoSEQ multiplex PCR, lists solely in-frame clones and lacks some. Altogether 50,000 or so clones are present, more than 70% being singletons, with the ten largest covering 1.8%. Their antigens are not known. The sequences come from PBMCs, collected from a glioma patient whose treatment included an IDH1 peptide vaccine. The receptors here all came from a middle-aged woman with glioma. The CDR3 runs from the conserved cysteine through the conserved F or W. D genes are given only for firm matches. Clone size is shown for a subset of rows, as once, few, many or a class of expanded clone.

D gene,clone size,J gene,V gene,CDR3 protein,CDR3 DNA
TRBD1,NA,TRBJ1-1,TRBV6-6,CASSFDRGDTEAFF,TGTGCCAGCAGCTTCGACAGGGGGGACACTGAAGCTTTCTTT
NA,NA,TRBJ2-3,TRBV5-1,CASSLTKLGDTQYF,TGCGCCAGCAGCTTGACCAAGCTGGGAGATACGCAGTATTTT
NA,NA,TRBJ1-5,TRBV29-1,CSVRGAGGNQPQHF,TGCAGCGTCCGGGGGGCTGGGGGCAATCAGCCCCAGCATTTT
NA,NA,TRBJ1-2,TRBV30,CAWIPGLTANYGYTF,TGTGCCTGGATCCCCGGCCTGACAGCTAACTATGGCTACACCTTC
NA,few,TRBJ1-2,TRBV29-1,CSVGGLDYGYTF,TGCAGCGTTGGGGGGCTAGATTATGGCTACACCTTC
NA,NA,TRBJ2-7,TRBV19,CASSIEREGVGF,TGTGCCAGTAGTATTGAGAGGGAGGGGGTTGGATTC
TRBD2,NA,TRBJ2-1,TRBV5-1,CASSHSGGPNNEQFF,TGCGCCAGCTCCCATAGCGGGGGCCCGAACAATGAGCAGTTCTTC
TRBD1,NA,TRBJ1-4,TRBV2,CASRDRGTNEKLFF,TGTGCCAGCAGGGACAGGGGCACTAATGAAAAACTGTTTTTT
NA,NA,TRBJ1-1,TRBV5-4,CASSKETGLNTEAFF,TGTGCCAGCAGCAAAGAGACAGGACTGAACACTGAAGCTTTCTTT
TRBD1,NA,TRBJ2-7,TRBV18,CASSPRTGGVGEQYF,TGTGCCAGCTCACCTCGGACAGGGGGCGTAGGCGAGCAGTACTTC
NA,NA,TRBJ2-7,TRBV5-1,CASSLWGARDEQYF,TGCGCCAGCAGCTTGTGGGGGGCTCGGGACGAGCAGTACTTC
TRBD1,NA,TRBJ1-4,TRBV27,CAARDRGDEKLFF,TGTGCCGCCAGGGACAGGGGGGATGAAAAACTGTTTTTT
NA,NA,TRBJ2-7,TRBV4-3,CASSQDSGEQYF,TGCGCCAGCAGCCAAGATTCGGGCGAGCAGTACTTC
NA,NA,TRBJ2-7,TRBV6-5,CASSPLGGFTYEQYF,TGTGCCAGCAGTCCCCTAGGGGGATTTACCTACGAGCAGTACTTC
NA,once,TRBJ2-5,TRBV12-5,CASGPSRAETQYF,TGTGCTAGTGGTCCATCCCGAGCGGAGACCCAGTACTTC
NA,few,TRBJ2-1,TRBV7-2,CASSYEVSSYNEQFF,TGTGCCAGCAGCTATGAGGTTAGCTCCTACAATGAGCAGTTCTTC
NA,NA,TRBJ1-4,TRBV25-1,CASTPVGGEGATNEKLFF,TGTGCCAGCACCCCCGTGGGCGGGGAGGGGGCAACTAATGAAAAACTGTTTTTT
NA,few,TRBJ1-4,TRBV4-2,CASSQDAAGGGKTNEKLFF,TGTGCCAGCAGCCAAGATGCGGCGGGAGGAGGCAAAACTAATGAAAAACTGTTTTTT
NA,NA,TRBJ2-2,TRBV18,CASSPLERQGFTGELFF,TGTGCCAGCTCACCACTTGAGCGTCAGGGGTTCACCGGGGAGCTGTTTTTT
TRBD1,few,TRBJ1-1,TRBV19,CASRGAGGKRNTEAFF,TGTGCCAGTAGGGGGGCAGGGGGTAAGAGGAACACTGAAGCTTTCTTT
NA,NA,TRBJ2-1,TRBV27,CASSLAWGGGLYNEQFF,TGTGCCAGCAGTTTGGCCTGGGGCGGGGGCCTTTACAATGAGCAGTTCTTC
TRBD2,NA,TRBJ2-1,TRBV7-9,CASSSRSPGTSGVHEQFF,TGTGCCAGCAGCTCCCGCTCTCCCGGGACTAGTGGTGTCCATGAGCAGTTCTTC
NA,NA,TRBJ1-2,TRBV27,CASSLAGSRYGYTF,TGTGCCAGCAGTTTAGCAGGGTCGCGTTATGGCTACACCTTC
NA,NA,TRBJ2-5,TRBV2,CASSEVEETQYF,TGTGCCAGCAGTGAAGTAGAAGAGACCCAGTACTTC
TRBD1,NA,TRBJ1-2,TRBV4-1,CASSQLPDRGHYGYTF,TGCGCCAGCAGCCAACTACCGGACAGGGGGCATTATGGCTACACCTTC
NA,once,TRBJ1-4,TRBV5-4,CASSSRGEKLFF,TGTGCCAGCAGCTCGAGAGGAGAAAAACTGTTTTTT
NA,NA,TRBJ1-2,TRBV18,CASSHPAGYYGYTF,TGTGCCAGCTCCCATCCGGCAGGTTACTATGGCTACACCTTC
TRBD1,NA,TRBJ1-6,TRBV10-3,CAISPQGVRNSPLHF,TGTGCCATCAGTCCCCAGGGGGTAAGGAATTCACCCCTCCACTTT
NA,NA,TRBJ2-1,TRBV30,CAWKPPGLVGGDEQFF,TGTGCCTGGAAACCCCCCGGACTAGTCGGGGGCGATGAGCAGTTCTTC
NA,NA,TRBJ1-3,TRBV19,CASSFRQVRSGNTIYF,TGTGCCAGTAGTTTCCGACAGGTGAGATCTGGAAACACCATATATTTT
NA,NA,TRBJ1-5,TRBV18,CASSPTGGDQPQHF,TGTGCCAGCTCTCCTACGGGGGGCGATCAGCCCCAGCATTTT
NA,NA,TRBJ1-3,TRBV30,CAWSVLTQNTIYF,TGTGCCTGGAGTGTACTAACCCAAAACACCATATATTTT
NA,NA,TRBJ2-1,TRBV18,CASSQGSYNEQFF,TGTGCCAGCTCACAGGGGTCCTACAATGAGCAGTTCTTC
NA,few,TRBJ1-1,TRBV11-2,CASSFSSQGSLTEAFF,TGTGCCAGCAGCTTCTCTTCGCAGGGCTCTCTTACTGAAGCTTTCTTT
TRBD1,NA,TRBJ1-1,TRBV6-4,CASSQGVNTEAFF,TGTGCCAGCAGCCAGGGGGTGAACACTGAAGCTTTCTTT
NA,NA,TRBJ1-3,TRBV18,CASSEALGNTIYF,TGTGCCAGCTCAGAGGCTCTCGGAAACACCATATATTTT
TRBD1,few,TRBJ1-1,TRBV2,CASSEDRAENTEAFF,TGTGCCAGCAGTGAGGACAGGGCTGAGAACACTGAAGCTTTCTTT
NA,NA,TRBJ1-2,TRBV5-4,CASSHTGLGYGYTF,TGTGCCAGCAGCCATACGGGTCTGGGCTATGGCTACACCTTC
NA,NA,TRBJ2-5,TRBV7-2,CASSLSSAVSSETQYF,TGTGCCAGCAGCTTAAGTAGCGCGGTTTCCTCAGAGACCCAGTACTTC
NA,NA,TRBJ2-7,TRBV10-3,CAISESKGERQYF,TGTGCCATCAGTGAGTCTAAAGGGGAGAGGCAGTACTTC
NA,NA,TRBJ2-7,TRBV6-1,CASTPTRVSYEQYF,TGTGCCAGCACCCCCACCCGGGTCTCCTACGAGCAGTACTTC
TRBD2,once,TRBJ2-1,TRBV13,CAAGLAENNEQFF,TGTGCCGCTGGACTAGCGGAGAACAATGAGCAGTTCTTC
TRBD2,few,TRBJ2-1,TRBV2,CASSGLLAGSYNEQFF,TGTGCCAGCAGTGGGCTACTAGCGGGGTCCTACAATGAGCAGTTCTTC
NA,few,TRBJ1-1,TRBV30,CARTEGNTEAFF,TGTGCTAGGACGGAAGGGAACACTGAAGCTTTCTTT
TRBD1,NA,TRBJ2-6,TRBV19,CASSIDYPRDSPSGANVLTF,TGTGCCAGTAGTATAGATTACCCCCGGGACAGCCCCTCTGGGGCCAACGTCCTGACTTTC
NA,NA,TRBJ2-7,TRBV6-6,CASNIQGFAYEQYF,TGTGCCAGCAACATTCAGGGGTTCGCCTACGAGCAGTACTTC
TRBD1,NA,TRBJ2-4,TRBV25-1,CASSEYRGKDIQYF,TGTGCCAGCAGTGAATACAGGGGGAAGGACATTCAGTACTTC
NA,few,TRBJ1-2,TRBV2,CASSTDGYGYTF,TGTGCCAGCAGTACGGACGGGTATGGCTACACCTTC
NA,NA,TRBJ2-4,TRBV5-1,CASSLVFRTKILAKNIQYF,TGCGCCAGCAGCTTGGTGTTCAGGACAAAAATCTTAGCCAAAAACATTCAGTACTTC
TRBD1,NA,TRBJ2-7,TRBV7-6,CASSTTGASSYEQYF,TGTGCCAGCAGCACCACAGGGGCGAGCTCCTACGAGCAGTACTTC
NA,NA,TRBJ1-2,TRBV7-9,CASSFTAGYTF,TGTGCCAGCAGCTTTACAGCAGGCTACACCTTC
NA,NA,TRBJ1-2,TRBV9,CASSVEGGGYTF,TGTGCCAGCAGCGTTGAGGGAGGTGGCTACACCTTC
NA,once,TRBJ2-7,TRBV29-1,CSVVAGLSPEQYF,TGCAGCGTTGTCGCGGGACTTTCACCCGAGCAGTACTTC
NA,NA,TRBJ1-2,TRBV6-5,CASSYSGQGYGYTF,TGTGCCAGCAGTTACTCGGGGCAGGGTTATGGCTACACCTTC
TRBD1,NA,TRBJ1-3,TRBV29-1,CSVGLTGFGGNTIYF,TGCAGCGTGGGCCTGACAGGGTTTGGCGGAAACACCATATATTTT
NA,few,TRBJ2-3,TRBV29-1,CSVGVAGATDTQYF,TGCAGCGTTGGGGTGGCGGGGGCCACAGATACGCAGTATTTT
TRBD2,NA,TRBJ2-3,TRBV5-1,CASSLNRGGALDTQYF,TGCGCCAGCAGCTTGAACCGCGGGGGGGCATTGGATACGCAGTATTTT
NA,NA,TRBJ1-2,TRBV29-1,CSVWTGNYGYTF,TGCAGCGTTTGGACGGGGAACTATGGCTACACCTTC
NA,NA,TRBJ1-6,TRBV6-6,CASREGISPLHF,TGTGCCAGCAGGGAGGGAATTTCACCCCTCCACTTT